The 7 T cell receptor beta chains below were found in one sample sequenced in a study of TIL therapy for anti-PD-1-resistant metastatic lung cancer. Sequencing used immunoSEQ v3. The repertoire was sequenced with immunoSEQ multiplex PCR; TCRdb's copy has only in-frame clones and lacks some. The sample lists tens of thousands of clones, 65% to 90% seen once, with more than 4.5% in the top ten. Time point given: pre-treatment sample, taken before nivolumab and TIL therapy. This specimen was blood, taken at baseline. Source of these receptors: a person aged 25 to 80 with non-small cell lung cancer.

The chain combines TRBV5-5 with TRBJ2-5; tentative D call: TRBD2 (5 bases). The CDR3 has 14 amino acids. Trimming stripped 4 bases from V and 0 bases from J, with 10 bases between. The V gene's germline CDR1 is SGHKS and CDR2 YYEKEE (reference sequence). CDR3 DNA: TGTGCCAGCAGCCCGCTCGGGAACCAAGAGACCCAGTACTTC. This codes for CASSPLGNQETQYF.

The gene calls are TRBV24-1 and TRBJ1-4, with 7 bases fitting TRBD1. This CDR3 has 16 amino acids. J lost 6 bases, V lost 4 bases, and 10 bases had no gene match. Germline V gene lookup returns CDR1 KGHDR and CDR2 SFDVKD. CDR3 in DNA: TGTGCCACCAGTGACCCCAGGGGGACGGAGGATGAAAAACTGTTTTTT. Amino acids: CATSDPRGTEDEKLFF.

This clone was recorded once. The V call is TRBV20-1, the J call TRBJ2-1, with a tentative D call TRBD2 (5 bases). Per the germline V gene, CDR1 is DFQATT and CDR2 is SNEGSKA (reference sequence). This CDR3 has 15 amino acids. V was shortened by 3 bases and J by 3 bases, with 15 bases between the two germline ends. The CDR3 region is CSASWLTTHYNEQFF. The CDR3 DNA reads TGCAGTGCTAGTTGGTTGACTACCCACTACAATGAGCAGTTCTTC.

This clone was observed a single time. The chain combines TRBV28 with TRBJ2-7; the match to TRBD1 covers 8 bases. Germline V gene sequence: CDR1 MDHEN, CDR2 SYDVKM. The CDR3 totals 15 residues. V was pared by 3 bases and J by 4 bases, with 8 bases of the junction left unmatched. The CDR3 DNA is TGTGCCAGCAGTTTTCCAGGACAGGGTATGTACGAGCAGTACTTC. As protein: CASSFPGQGMYEQYF.

This clone is a singleton in its sample. The chain employs TRBV5-5 and TRBJ2-3, with 12 positions matching TRBD2. Germline loops: CDR1 SGHKS, CDR2 YYEKEE (reference sequence). After removal of 3 bases from V and 4 bases from J, the junction contained 9 bases not matched to a gene. This CDR3 has 17 residues. CDR3 coding DNA: TGTGCCAGCAGCTCTCAGACTAGCGGGAGAACCGCAGATACGCAGTATTTT. Translating it yields CASSSQTSGRTADTQYF.

V and J are TRBV4-3 and TRBJ1-4; perhaps TRBD1 as D (5 bases). CDR1 is LGHNA and CDR2 is YSLEER in the germline V gene. The V and J ends lost 4 bases and 7 bases respectively, with 13 bases between them. The CDR3 covers 14 residues. CDR3 in amino acids: CASSPRGEGEKLFF. As DNA, the CDR3 is TGCGCCAGCAGCCCGCGAGGGGAGGGTGAAAAACTGTTTTTT.

V is TRBV6-2 or TRBV6-3 and J is TRBJ2-5; 13 nucleotides match TRBD2. The germline V gene has CDR1 MNHEY and CDR2 SVGEGT. The J segment lost 4 bases and the V segment lost 4 bases, leaving 3 bases of the junction unmatched. CDR3 length: 15 residues. The CDR3 reads CASSLLAGGPETQYF. The CDR3, as DNA: TGTGCCAGCAGTTTACTAGCGGGGGGGCCAGAGACCCAGTACTTC.